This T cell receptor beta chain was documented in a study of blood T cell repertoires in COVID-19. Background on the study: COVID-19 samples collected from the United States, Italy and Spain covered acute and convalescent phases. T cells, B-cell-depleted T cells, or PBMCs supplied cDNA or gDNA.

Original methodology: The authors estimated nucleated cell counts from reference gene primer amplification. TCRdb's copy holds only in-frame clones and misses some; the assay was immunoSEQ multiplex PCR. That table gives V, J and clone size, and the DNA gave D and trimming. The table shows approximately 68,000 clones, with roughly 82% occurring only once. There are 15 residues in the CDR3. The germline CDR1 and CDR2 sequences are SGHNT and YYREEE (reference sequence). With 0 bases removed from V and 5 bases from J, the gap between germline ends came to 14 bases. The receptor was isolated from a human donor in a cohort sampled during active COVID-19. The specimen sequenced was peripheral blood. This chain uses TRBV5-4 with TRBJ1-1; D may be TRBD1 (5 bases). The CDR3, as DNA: TGTGCCAGCAGCTTGGAGTCCAGGGTCGTAACTGAAGCTTTCTTT. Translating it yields CASSLESRVVTEAFF. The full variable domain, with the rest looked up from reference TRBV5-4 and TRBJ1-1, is ETGVTQSPTHLIKTRGQQVTLRCSSQSGHNTVSWYQQALGQGPQFIFQYYREEENGRGNFPPRFSGLQFPNYSSELNVNALELDDSALYLCASSLESRVVTEAFFGQGTRLTVV.